The subject of this entry is one T cell receptor (beta chain). Under the authors' procedure: From reference gene primer amplification, estimates of nucleated cell counts were derived. Here immunoSEQ multiplex PCR was the method, and the copy in TCRdb shows in-frame clones only, minus some. V, J and clone size are those of that table, while D and trimming were read from the DNA. The sample yields around 300,000 clones, approximately 89% seen once. V trimming: 4 bases; J trimming: 8 bases; junction bases outside the gene matches: 7. From germline, CDR1 is SGHRS and CDR2 YFSETQ. This CDR3 has 13 residues. Clinical history reported by participants formed the basis on which cohorts were assigned. The data were obtained in a study of blood T cell repertoires in COVID-19. Study-level background: Acute-phase and convalescent COVID-19 samples originated in the United States, Italy and Spain.

This chain joins TRBV5-1 and TRBJ1-2; 8 bases fit TRBD1. The specimen sequenced was PBMCs or T cells enriched from blood (not recorded which). This TCR came from a woman in her sixties who had recovered from COVID-19. This CDR3 is CASSVDGTGGYTF. The DNA for the CDR3 is TGCGCCAGCAGCGTGGACGGGACAGGCGGCTACACCTTC.